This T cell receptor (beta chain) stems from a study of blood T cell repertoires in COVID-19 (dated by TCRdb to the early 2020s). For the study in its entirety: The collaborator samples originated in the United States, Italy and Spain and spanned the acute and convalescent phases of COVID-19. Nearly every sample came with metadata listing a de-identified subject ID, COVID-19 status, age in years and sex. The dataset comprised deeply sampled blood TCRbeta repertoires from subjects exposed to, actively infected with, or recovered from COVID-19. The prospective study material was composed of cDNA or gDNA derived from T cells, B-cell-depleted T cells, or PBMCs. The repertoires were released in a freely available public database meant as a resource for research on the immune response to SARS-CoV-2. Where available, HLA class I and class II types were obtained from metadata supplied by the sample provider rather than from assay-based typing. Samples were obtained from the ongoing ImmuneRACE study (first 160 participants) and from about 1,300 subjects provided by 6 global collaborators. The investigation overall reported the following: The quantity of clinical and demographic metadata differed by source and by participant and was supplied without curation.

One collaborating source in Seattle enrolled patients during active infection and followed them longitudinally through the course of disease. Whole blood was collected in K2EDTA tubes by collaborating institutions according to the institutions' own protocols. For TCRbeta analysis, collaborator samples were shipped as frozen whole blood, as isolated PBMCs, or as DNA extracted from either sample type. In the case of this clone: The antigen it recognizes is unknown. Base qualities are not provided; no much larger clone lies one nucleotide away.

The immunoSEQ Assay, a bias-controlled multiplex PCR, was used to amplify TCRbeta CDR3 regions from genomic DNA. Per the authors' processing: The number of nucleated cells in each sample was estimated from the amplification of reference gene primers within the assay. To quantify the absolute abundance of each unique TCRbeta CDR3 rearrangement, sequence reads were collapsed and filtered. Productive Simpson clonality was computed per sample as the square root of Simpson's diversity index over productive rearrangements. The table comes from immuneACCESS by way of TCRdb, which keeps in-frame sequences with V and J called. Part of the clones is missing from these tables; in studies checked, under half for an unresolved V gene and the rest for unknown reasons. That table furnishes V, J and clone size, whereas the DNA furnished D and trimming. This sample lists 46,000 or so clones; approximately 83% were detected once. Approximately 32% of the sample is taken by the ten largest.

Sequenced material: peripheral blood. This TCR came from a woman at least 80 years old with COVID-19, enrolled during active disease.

The CDR3 region: CASSPPAGVSEQYF. At the DNA level, the sequence is TGTGCCAGCAGCCCCCCAGCGGGAGTCTCCGAGCAGTACTTC. The chain uses TRBV7-2 and TRBJ2-7; 8 middle bases align to TRBD2. V loses 5 bases at its end and J loses 6 bases; junction bases beyond the gene matches: 9. From cysteine to phenylalanine, the CDR3 is 14 amino acids long. The kept DNA is CDR3 alone, 42 bases in frame from the first base. Reading the germline V gene gives CDR1 SGHTA and CDR2 FQGNSA.